The T cell receptor beta chain described here comes from a study of blood T cell repertoires in COVID-19. V lost 0 bases, J lost 6 bases, and 12 bases lay in between. CDR3 length equals 15 residues. Germline values: CDR1 MNHEY, CDR2 SVGEGT. As originally analysed: Estimation of nucleated cell counts was performed using reference gene primer amplification. Measured with immunoSEQ multiplex PCR; TCRdb has only the in-frame clones, and not every one. V, J and clone size are those of that table, while D and trimming were read from the DNA. The table has a few hundred thousand clones, 70% to 90% seen once. Those who participated ranged in age from 18 to 89 years and resided in about two dozen US areas. Participant-given clinical history determined each cohort assignment. Cohort 3 donors counted as recovered after two negative PCRs, clearance, or resolved symptoms.

Sequenced: PBMCs or T cells enriched from blood (not recorded which). This receptor was identified in a woman aged 25 to 39 who had recovered from COVID-19. The chain has TRBV6-2 or TRBV6-3 and TRBJ1-5; D remains ambiguous. The CDR3 DNA reads as TGTGCCAGCAGTTACTCTGGGCCGGGAAGTCAGCCCCAGCATTTT. It is translated as CASSYSGPGSQPQHF.